Given below is one T cell receptor beta chain in context. The data were taken from a study of patients and donors after allogeneic stem cell transplantation. From the RT-PCR reads, TCRdb called clonotypes with MiXCR, one entry per CDR3 protein. The data contain roughly 940,000 distinct CDR3 sequences, approximately 18% of them seen just once; the ten biggest clones take up approximately 5.9%. V dropped 0 bases and J dropped 6; count of bases not matched to a gene: 11. This CDR3 contains 17 residues. Germline CDR1 reads KGHSH; CDR2 reads LQKENI. This chain joins TRBV18 and TRBJ2-3; 8 bases fit TRBD2. The material sequenced was blood, either unsorted or a sorted T cell fraction (not recorded which). The source of this sequence is a human donor who was either an allogeneic HSCT recipient or a stem cell or donor lymphocyte infusion donor (not recorded which). It is not recorded whose cells these are; they may come from a transplant donor. The CDR3 region is CASSPPVGLDGTDTQYF. The CDR3 nucleotides are TGTGCCAGCTCACCACCGGTGGGACTAGATGGAACCGATACGCAGTATTTT.